A single sample gave rise to the 32 T cell receptor beta chains below, sequenced in a study of T cell changes during pregnancy in multiple sclerosis. Libraries were prepared by immunoSEQ multiplex PCR; TCRdb keeps only in-frame clonotypes and omits some of them. The table includes over 100,000 clones, roughly 90% detected once. The sequenced sample was peripheral blood, obtained in the third trimester of pregnancy. The receptor set was obtained from a female donor with multiple sclerosis, enrolled in a pregnancy study.

The chain joins TRBV5-4 to TRBJ1-2, with D possibly matching TRBD1 (5 bases). CDR1 and CDR2 from the germline V gene are SGHNT and YYREEE (reference sequence). The V and J ends lost 4 bases and 1 base respectively, with 17 bases between them. The CDR3 has 16 amino acids. In DNA form, the CDR3 reads TGTGCCAGCAGCCCCGGAGGGGACCCTTTTAACTATGGCTACACCTTC. This encodes CASSPGGDPFNYGYTF.

This clone was found a few times. Written as DNA, the CDR3 is TGTGCCATACAGGGTAACGAAGCTTTCTTT. The encoded protein is CAIQGNEAFF. This chain links TRBV2 with TRBJ1-1; D may be TRBD1 (6 bases). CDR3 length: 10 residues. V was shortened by 10 bases and J by 8 bases, with 11 bases between the two germline ends. Germline V gene lookup returns CDR1 SNHLY and CDR2 FYNNEI.

This clone has just a few counts. The chain carries TRBV2 and TRBJ2-7, with D tentatively TRBD1 (5 bases). Trimming pared 2 bases from V and 5 bases from J, leaving 13 bases between. Germline CDR1 and CDR2: SNHLY and FYNNEI. The CDR3 has 14 amino acids. CDR3 in DNA: TGTGCCAGCAGTGAATCTAGGTGGGGCAACGAGCAGTACTTC. This sequence encodes CASSESRWGNEQYF.

This rearrangement joins TRBV5-6 to TRBJ2-7, with TRBD1 as a possible D gene (6 bases). The V end lost 3 bases, the J end lost 5 bases, and 15 bases lay between the germline ends. This CDR3 comprises 14 residues. The germline V gene has CDR1 SGHDT and CDR2 YYEEEE. CDR3 region: CASSYLTGTDEQYF. The CDR3 region has the DNA TGTGCCAGCAGCTACCTGACAGGTACCGACGAGCAGTACTTC.

The chain is built from TRBV28 and TRBJ1-5, with 7 bases aligning to TRBD1. This CDR3 contains 13 residues. Germline V lookup: CDR1 MDHEN, CDR2 SYDVKM. With V trimmed by 8 bases and J by 6 bases, 7 bases remained unmatched. The CDR3 protein is CASETGFGQPQHF. The DNA of the CDR3 is TGTGCCAGCGAGACAGGGTTCGGTCAGCCCCAGCATTTT.

The rearrangement links TRBV6-5 to TRBJ1-1, with a weak D call TRBD1 (5 bases). The V end lost 4 bases, the J end lost 3 bases, and 12 bases lay between the germline ends. Germline V gene data show CDR1 as MNHEY and CDR2 as SVGAGI. CDR3 length: 14 amino acids. CDR3 sequence (DNA): TGTGCCAGCAGTTCCCGGGGGTACGACACTGAAGCTTTCTTT. It specifies CASSSRGYDTEAFF.

The gene calls are TRBV5-1 and TRBJ1-1; TRBD1 matches 9 bases. J lost 6 bases, V lost 4 bases, and 7 bases had no gene match. This CDR3 has 14 residues. The germline V gene encodes CDR1 SGHRS and CDR2 YFSETQ. The DNA of the CDR3 is TGCGCCAGCAGCCTGCGACAGGGGGGGGCTGAAGCTTTCTTT. The encoded protein is CASSLRQGGAEAFF.

This chain joins TRBV15 and TRBJ2-1; no clear D. V shed 6 bases and J shed 4 bases, with 13 bases lying between them. Per germline, CDR1 LNHNV and CDR2 YYDKDF (reference sequence). The CDR3 loop spans 14 amino acids. The CDR3 protein is CATSRQERYNEQFF. DNA of the CDR3: TGTGCCACCAGTCGGCAGGAAAGGTACAATGAGCAGTTCTTC.

The rearrangement links TRBV15 to TRBJ2-1; TRBD1 aligns across 12 bases. CDR3 length: 19 amino acids. V shed 3 bases, J shed 4 bases, and the junction held 13 bases outside the gene matches. CDR1 and CDR2 (germline): LNHNV, YYDKDF (reference sequence). CDR3 sequence reads: CATSRGTGGENGVYNEQFF. The CDR3 nucleotides read TGTGCCACCAGCAGGGGGACAGGGGGCGAGAACGGGGTTTACAATGAGCAGTTCTTC. Complete variable domain (other parts from reference TRBV15 and TRBJ2-1): DAMVIQNPRYQVTQFGKPVTLSCSQTLNHNVMYWYQQKSSQAPKLLFHYYDKDFNNEADTPDNFQSRRPNTSFCFLDIRSPGLGDTAMYLCATSRGTGGENGVYNEQFFGPGTRLTVL.

The chain recombines TRBV6-6 with TRBJ1-4; tentative D call: TRBD1 (6 bases). Trimming stripped 5 bases from V and 8 bases from J, with 15 bases between. The germline CDR1 and CDR2 sequences are MNHNY and SVGAGI (reference sequence). This CDR3 spans 14 amino acids. CDR3 in DNA: TGTGCCAGCAGTCTAGGGGGTTTAAGGGAAAAACTGTTTTTT. This encodes CASSLGGLREKLFF.

The chain couples TRBV28 to TRBJ1-2; 9 bases are shared with TRBD1. Looked up from germline, CDR1 is MDHEN and CDR2 is SYDVKM. Trimming cost V 0 bases and J 2 bases; bases outside gene matches: 10. This CDR3 spans 18 amino acids. CDR3 bases: TGTGCCAGCAGTTTATGCAGGATGGGGGGACAGGGAAACTATGGCTACACCTTC. Amino acid sequence: CASSLCRMGGQGNYGYTF.

The genes are TRBV20-1 and TRBJ1-2, with 9 bases fitting TRBD1. The CDR3 totals 11 residues. V lost 5 bases, J lost 10 bases, and 5 bases stayed unmatched. Germline assignment: CDR1 DFQATT and CDR2 SNEGSKA (reference sequence). CDR3 DNA sequence: TGCAGTGCTCGGGACAGGGTGGTCTACACCTTC. Translation: CSARDRVVYTF.

The gene calls are TRBV2 and TRBJ1-2; possibly TRBD1 for D (6 bases). Per the germline V gene, CDR1 is SNHLY and CDR2 is FYNNEI. V was pared by 4 bases and J by 8 bases, with 11 bases between. CDR3 length equals 12 residues. CDR3 coding DNA: TGTGCCAGCAGTGCTACAGGGTCCGGCTACACCTTC. Translating it yields CASSATGSGYTF.

The genes are TRBV7-9 and TRBJ2-5; D is unclear. CDR1 and CDR2 (germline): SEHNR, FQNEAQ (reference sequence). This CDR3 has 13 residues. V shed 4 bases and J shed 2 bases, with 8 bases lying between them. The CDR3 loop is CASSYLIQETQYF. The CDR3 DNA reads as TGTGCCAGCAGCTACCTAATACAAGAGACCCAGTACTTC.

The chain has TRBV30 and TRBJ2-1; TRBD2 matches 14 bases. This CDR3 has 15 residues. The germline V gene has CDR1 GTSNPN and CDR2 SVGIG (reference sequence). Trimming cost V 5 bases and J 7 bases; bases outside gene matches: 7. The CDR3 coding sequence is TGTGCCTGGGGTACCGGGACTAGCGGGAGTAATGAGCAGTTCTTC. Amino acids: CAWGTGTSGSNEQFF.

This clone was picked up one time. The rearrangement uses TRBV19 and TRBJ2-5; tentatively, D is TRBD1 (6 bases). The CDR3 is 12 residues long. V was trimmed by 10 bases and J by 1 base, leaving 10 bases between them. CDR1 and CDR2 (germline): LNHDA, SQIVND (reference sequence). For the CDR3, the DNA is TGTGCCACCGGACAGACCCAAGAGACCCAGTACTTC. Its protein is CATGQTQETQYF.

The chain has TRBV7-9 and TRBJ2-1; 8 bases agree with TRBD1. The CDR3 loop spans 12 amino acids. J lost 7 bases, V lost 6 bases, and 2 bases had no gene match. The V gene's germline CDR1 is SEHNR and CDR2 FQNEAQ (reference sequence). CDR3 sequence reads: CASSRQGNEQFF. The CDR3 region has the DNA TGTGCCAGCAGTCGACAGGGGAATGAGCAGTTCTTC.

The rearrangement joins TRBV19 to TRBJ1-2; D gene unclear. The CDR3 has 15 amino acids. V was clipped by 4 bases and J by 0 bases, with 12 bases between them. The germline gives CDR1 LNHDA, CDR2 SQIVND (reference sequence). The CDR3 loop reads CASSSARLANYGYTF. The DNA for the CDR3 is TGTGCCAGTAGTAGTGCCCGGCTAGCTAACTATGGCTACACCTTC. The full variable domain, in which reference TRBV19 and TRBJ1-2 provide the parts outside the CDR3, is DGGITQSPKYLFRKEGQNVTLSCEQNLNHDAMYWYRQDPGQGLRLIYYSQIVNDFQKGDIAEGYSVSREKKESFPLTVTSAQKNPTAFYLCASSSARLANYGYTFGSGTRLTVV.

The V call is TRBV19, the J call TRBJ1-5; 7 bases align to TRBD1. Germline-derived CDR1 and CDR2 are LNHDA and SQIVND (reference sequence). V lost 5 bases and J lost 3; bases outside the gene matches: 13. The CDR3 runs to 17 residues. The CDR3 is CASSPRTGGGSNQPQHF. In nucleotides, the CDR3 is TGTGCCAGTAGTCCCAGGACAGGTGGGGGCTCCAATCAGCCCCAGCATTTT.

The CDR3 sequence: CASSLRGESSYNEQFF. Written as DNA, the CDR3 is TGCGCCAGCAGCCTACGCGGGGAAAGCTCCTACAATGAGCAGTTCTTC. The chain has TRBV4-1 and TRBJ2-1; possibly TRBD2 for D (6 bases). CDR1 is MGHRA, CDR2 YSYEKL, per germline. The CDR3 totals 16 residues. The ends were cut back, 4 bases at V and 0 bases at J, with 13 bases in the middle.

With respect to this clone: The junction shows a germline mismatch at one end, possibly a read error. The chain employs TRBV5-1 and TRBJ1-4; no clear D gene. Germline V gene data show CDR1 as SGHRS and CDR2 as YFSETQ. This CDR3 comprises 16 residues. The CDR3 spells CASSPSPSVADEELFF. The CDR3 nucleotides read TGCGCCAGCAGCCCCTCCCCCAGTGTGGCCGATGAAGAACTGTTTTTT.

The chain couples TRBV5-8 to TRBJ1-5; 9 bases map to TRBD1. Losses at the gene ends were 0 bases for V and 6 bases for J; bases not matched to a gene: 1. This CDR3 has 14 amino acids. Germline assignment: CDR1 SGHTS and CDR2 YDEGEE. The chain's CDR3 is CASSLDRGLQPQHF. The CDR3 DNA is TGTGCCAGCAGCTTGGACAGGGGGCTTCAGCCCCAGCATTTT.

The chain uses TRBV19 and TRBJ2-5; 11 positions match TRBD2. The CDR3 is made up of 16 amino acids. Germline V gene lookup returns CDR1 LNHDA and CDR2 SQIVND (reference sequence). J was trimmed by 1 base and V by 7 bases; bases with no gene match: 8. The CDR3 protein is CASTGGTSGFQETQYF. The DNA for the CDR3 is TGTGCCAGTACCGGAGGGACTAGCGGTTTCCAAGAGACCCAGTACTTC.

The chain couples TRBV11-2 to TRBJ1-5; weak D call: TRBD1 (6 bases). Germline V CDR1 and CDR2: SGHAT, FQNNGV. The CDR3 runs 13 residues. The ends were cut back, 3 bases at V and 5 bases at J, with 8 bases in the middle. The CDR3 sequence is CASSLNRDQPQHF. The CDR3 DNA sequence: TGTGCCAGCAGCTTGAACAGGGATCAGCCCCAGCATTTT.

The chain is built from TRBV7-2 and TRBJ1-3; D call uncertain. This CDR3 comprises 15 residues. V was shortened by 1 base and J by 3 bases, with 10 bases between the two germline ends. Germline CDR1 SGHTA, CDR2 FQGNSA. The CDR3 reads CASSLEIGGGNTIYF. In nucleotides, the CDR3 is TGTGCCAGCAGCTTAGAGATCGGTGGTGGAAACACCATATATTTT. The full variable domain, rest sourced from reference TRBV7-2 and TRBJ1-3, is GAGVSQSPSNKVTEKGKDVELRCDPISGHTALYWYRQSLGQGLEFLIYFQGNSAPDKSGLPSDRFSAERTGGSVSTLTIQRTQQEDSAVYLCASSLEIGGGNTIYFGEGSWLTVV.

For the CDR3, the DNA is TGTGCCAGCAGCCCCGGACAGGGCGGTGAAAAACTGTTTTTT. Its translation: CASSPGQGGEKLFF. The gene calls are TRBV4-2 and TRBJ1-4, with TRBD1 matching over 8 bases. The germline gives CDR1 LGHNA, CDR2 YNFKEQ. CDR3 size: 14 residues. Trimming at V came to 4 bases and at J to 7 bases, leaving 5 bases not matched to a gene.

The chain joins TRBV29-1 to TRBJ2-7; tentative D call: TRBD1 (6 bases). The germline V gene has CDR1 SQVTM and CDR2 ANQGSEA. This CDR3 contains 14 residues. V lost 3 bases and J lost 5, with 17 bases in between. For the CDR3, the DNA is TGCAGCGTTGATGAATCAGGGGTTTCGGACGAGCAGTACTTC. Protein sequence: CSVDESGVSDEQYF.

The chain is built from TRBV30 and TRBJ1-2; D call uncertain. Germline V lookup: CDR1 GTSNPN, CDR2 SVGIG (reference sequence). CDR3 size: 13 residues. Trimming took 4 bases from V and 4 from J, leaving 13 bases between them. The CDR3 DNA follows: TGTGCCTGGACTGGAGGGTTTATCTATGGCTACACCTTC. This sequence encodes CAWTGGFIYGYTF.

The chain links TRBV5-4 to TRBJ2-5; the match to TRBD2 covers 12 bases. CDR1 SGHNT and CDR2 YYREEE come from the germline V gene (reference sequence). The V and J ends lost 4 bases and 3 bases, in that order; junction bases with no gene match: 4. The CDR3 sequence is 15 residues long. CDR3 amino acids: CASSRLAGEEETQYF. Written as DNA, the CDR3 is TGTGCCAGCAGCAGACTAGCGGGAGAAGAAGAGACCCAGTACTTC.

DNA of the CDR3: TGCGCCAGCAGCCAACGACAGGGGAGCGACACTGAAGCTTTCTTT. It specifies CASSQRQGSDTEAFF. The rearrangement links TRBV4-1 to TRBJ1-1; 8 bases align to TRBD1. With 2 bases clipped from V and 3 bases from J, the junction kept 5 bases outside the gene matches. CDR1 is MGHRA, CDR2 YSYEKL, per germline. The CDR3 has 15 residues.

This sequence joins TRBV6-4 and TRBJ2-3; TRBD2 aligns across 7 bases. V lost 4 bases and J lost 1; bases outside the gene matches: 5. CDR3 length: 15 residues. Germline V gene sequence: CDR1 MRHNA, CDR2 SNTAGT. As DNA, the CDR3 is TGTGCCAGCAGTGTTTCTAGCGGACGCACAGATACGCAGTATTTT. This sequence encodes CASSVSSGRTDTQYF.

The sample holds a few counts of this clone. The chain uses TRBV7-2 and TRBJ1-2, with a tentative D call TRBD1 (6 bases). CDR1 is SGHTA, CDR2 FQGNSA, per germline. V was shortened by 4 bases and J by 5 bases, with 8 bases between the two germline ends. The CDR3 extends over 12 amino acids. The CDR3 bases are TGTGCCAGCAGCTCAGGACAGTATGGCTACACCTTC. It yields the protein CASSSGQYGYTF.